This T cell receptor beta chain was identified in a study of T cell changes during pregnancy in multiple sclerosis. Germline V gives CDR1 SGDLS, CDR2 YYNGEE. With V trimmed by 4 bases and J by 1 base, 2 bases remained unmatched. The CDR3 is 16 amino acids. Assay: immunoSEQ multiplex PCR; the TCRdb copy retains only in-frame clones and omits some. The data contain over 60,000 clones, roughly 91% of them seen just once; the ten biggest clones take up roughly 0.7%. Specimen: peripheral blood, collected in the third trimester of pregnancy. This sequence was found in a female donor in good health, enrolled as a control in a pregnancy study. The chain couples TRBV9 to TRBJ2-3; 14 nucleotides agree with TRBD2. The CDR3 sequence: CASSLGLAGGTDTQYF. DNA for the CDR3: TGTGCCAGCAGCTTGGGACTAGCGGGGGGCACAGATACGCAGTATTTT.